One and the same sample provided the 27 T cell receptor beta chains below, sequenced in a study of PD-L1 blockade in urothelial cancer. Time point noted: pretreatment peripheral blood. The assay was immunoSEQ multiplex PCR, and TCRdb's table has in-frame clones only and misses some. The table has roughly 130,000 clones, approximately 88% seen once; the top ten hold 3.2%. This material consisted of PBMCs, taken around atezolizumab (anti-PD-L1) treatment. The receptors shown here come from a man between 50 and 59 years old with urothelial cancer.

The V gene is TRBV30, the J gene TRBJ1-1, with 9 bases that match TRBD1. The CDR3 extends over 17 amino acids. The V gene end was trimmed by 1 base and the J gene end by 0 bases; junction bases not matched to a gene: 9. Germline CDR1 GTSNPN, CDR2 SVGIG (reference sequence). In DNA form, the CDR3 reads TGTGCCTGGAGTGCACTCAGGGGGACAGGGATGAACACTGAAGCTTTCTTT. It yields the protein CAWSALRGTGMNTEAFF.

This rearrangement joins TRBV6-6 to TRBJ2-7, with D maybe TRBD1 (6 bases). V gave up 0 bases and J gave up 4 bases, with 16 bases separating them. The CDR3 length is 16 residues. Looked up from germline, CDR1 is MNHNY and CDR2 is SVGAGI (reference sequence). CDR3: CASSYSWGTSRYEQYF. CDR3 DNA: TGTGCCAGCAGTTACTCGTGGGGGACATCTCGTTACGAGCAGTACTTC.

The J gene is TRBJ2-5, the V gene TRBV7-9; 9 nucleotides agree with TRBD1. This CDR3 has 15 residues. With 0 bases clipped from V and 5 bases from J, the junction kept 4 bases outside the gene matches. Germline-derived CDR1 and CDR2 are SEHNR and FQNEAQ (reference sequence). CDR3 in DNA: TGTGCCAGCAGCTTAGCCGGGACAGGGCTGGAGACCCAGTACTTC. Its protein product is CASSLAGTGLETQYF.

The chain links TRBV6-6 to TRBJ1-4, with TRBD1 as a possible D gene (6 bases). Germline-derived CDR1 and CDR2 are MNHNY and SVGAGI (reference sequence). Deletions cut 2 bases from V and 5 bases from J, with 9 bases between. This CDR3 is built from 14 residues. CDR3 sequence (DNA): TGTGCCAGCAGTTACGACAGGTGGAATGAAAAACTGTTTTTT. Translation gives CASSYDRWNEKLFF.

The chain is built from TRBV7-9 and TRBJ2-7; TRBD2 might be the D (5 bases). Between the trimmed V and J ends, which lost 0 bases and 2 bases, there was a span of 8 bases. The germline gives CDR1 SEHNR, CDR2 FQNEAQ (reference sequence). The CDR3 runs to 14 residues. CDR3 region: CASSLALGAYEQYF. The CDR3 DNA is TGTGCCAGCAGCTTAGCCCTCGGGGCCTACGAGCAGTACTTC.

The chain has TRBV18 and TRBJ2-5; perhaps TRBD1 as D (5 bases). The CDR3 is 14 residues long. Trimming shortened V by 3 bases and J by 1 base, and 9 bases separated the two germline ends. CDR1 and CDR2 (germline): KGHSH, LQKENI. CDR3 residues: CASSPRVPQETQYF. The CDR3 DNA reads TGTGCCAGCTCACCCAGGGTTCCCCAAGAGACCCAGTACTTC.

The chain employs TRBV28 and TRBJ2-3; D call uncertain. From germline, CDR1 is MDHEN and CDR2 SYDVKM. With 2 bases removed from V and 4 bases from J, the gap between germline ends came to 10 bases. This CDR3 comprises 14 residues. DNA of the CDR3: TGTGCCAGCAGTTTAGGAGTAAGGCCAGATACGCAGTATTTT. Encoded protein: CASSLGVRPDTQYF.

In nucleotides, the CDR3 is TGTGCCAGCATGATCACCAAGGACAGGGCGTATGGATCACCCCTCCACTTT. It is translated as CASMITKDRAYGSPLHF. This chain links TRBV6-4 with TRBJ1-6, with 8 bases matching TRBD1. V shed 7 bases and J 10 bases; nucleotides not matched to a gene: 18. The CDR3 is made up of 17 amino acids. Germline V gives CDR1 MRHNA, CDR2 SNTAGT.

This chain joins TRBV19 and TRBJ2-7; 8 bases match TRBD2. Unmatched junction bases numbered 10, after V lost 4 bases and J lost 5 bases. Germline loops: CDR1 LNHDA, CDR2 SQIVND (reference sequence). This CDR3 has 15 amino acids. The CDR3 is CASSSNSGNRDEQYF. The CDR3 DNA reads TGTGCCAGTAGTAGCAATAGCGGGAATCGGGACGAGCAGTACTTC.

The chain joins TRBV19 to TRBJ1-5; D gene ambiguous. The CDR3 covers 15 residues. Germline CDR1 and CDR2: LNHDA and SQIVND (reference sequence). V lost 4 bases and J 2 bases, leaving 12 bases between the germline ends. The DNA for the CDR3 is TGTGCCAGTAGTACGGGGAGGCCGGGCAATCAGCCCCAGCATTTT. Protein: CASSTGRPGNQPQHF.

The chain recombines TRBV5-6 with TRBJ2-1, with 8 bases that match TRBD1. V was pared by 4 bases and J by 7 bases, with 7 bases of the junction left unmatched. Germline values: CDR1 SGHDT, CDR2 YYEEEE. This CDR3 contains 14 residues. CDR3 sequence: CASSQTTGVNEQFF. The CDR3 bases are TGTGCCAGCAGCCAAACGACAGGGGTGAATGAGCAGTTCTTC. The full variable domain, with the rest looked up from reference TRBV5-6 and TRBJ2-1, is DAGVTQSPTHLIKTRGQQVTLRCSPKSGHDTVSWYQQALGQGPQFIFQYYEEEERQRGNFPDRFSGHQFPNYSSELNVNALLLGDSALYLCASSQTTGVNEQFFGPGTRLTVL.

The chain combines TRBV4-1 with TRBJ2-1; 7 positions match TRBD1. V was clipped by 4 bases and J by 12 bases; unmatched bases: 12. CDR1 is MGHRA and CDR2 is YSYEKL in the germline V gene. The CDR3 is 14 amino acids. CDR3 residues: CASSLSGGQVGQFF. CDR3 in DNA: TGCGCCAGCAGCCTATCAGGCGGACAGGTCGGGCAGTTCTTC.

This clone was found many times. This chain links TRBV27 with TRBJ1-1, with 9 bases aligning to TRBD1. This CDR3 comprises 13 residues. V was pared by 4 bases and J by 3 bases, with 0 bases of the junction left unmatched. Germline V CDR1 and CDR2: MNHEY, SMNVEV (reference sequence). CDR3 sequence (DNA): TGTGCCAGCAGTTGGACAGGGGACACTGAAGCTTTCTTT. Amino acids: CASSWTGDTEAFF.

The chain carries TRBV30 and TRBJ2-4, with TRBD2 matching 7 bases. The germline V gene encodes CDR1 GTSNPN and CDR2 SVGIG (reference sequence). V trimming: 0 bases; J trimming: 0 bases; junction bases outside the gene matches: 8. The CDR3 has 17 residues. The CDR3 loop reads CAWSVFAQRGAKNIQYF. In nucleotides, the CDR3 is TGTGCCTGGAGTGTATTTGCCCAGCGGGGAGCCAAAAACATTCAGTACTTC.

This clone showed up just a few times. This chain connects TRBV20-1 to TRBJ2-7; D not resolved. Between the trimmed V and J ends, which lost 6 bases and 3 bases, there was a span of 9 bases. This CDR3 has 11 amino acids. Germline V gene data show CDR1 as DFQATT and CDR2 as SNEGSKA (reference sequence). The CDR3 loop is CSATSHYEQYF. CDR3 DNA: TGCAGTGCAACTTCGCACTACGAGCAGTACTTC.

This chain joins TRBV18 and TRBJ2-7; the match to TRBD2 covers 9 bases. Germline CDR1 KGHSH, CDR2 LQKENI. The CDR3 loop spans 17 amino acids. The junction had 17 bases not matched to a gene; V was cut back by 5 bases and J by 6 bases. The CDR3 spells CASSIQTIGAGGLEQYF. CDR3 coding DNA: TGTGCCAGCTCAATCCAAACTATTGGCGCGGGAGGGCTCGAGCAGTACTTC. The variable domain in full, with the rest retrieved from reference TRBV18 and TRBJ2-7, is NAGVMQNPRHLVRRRGQEARLRCSPMKGHSHVYWYRQLPEEGLKFMVYLQKENIIDESGMPKERFSAEFPKEGPSILRIQQVVRGDSAAYFCASSIQTIGAGGLEQYFGPGTRLTVT.

The rearrangement uses TRBV9 and TRBJ2-5, with D perhaps matching TRBD2 (5 bases). V was shortened by 2 bases and J by 4 bases, with 6 bases between the two germline ends. This CDR3 region has 12 residues. Looked up from germline, CDR1 is SGDLS and CDR2 is YYNGEE. The CDR3 loop is CASSVAGETQYF. In DNA, the CDR3 is TGTGCCAGCAGCGTTGCGGGAGAGACCCAGTACTTC.

This sequence joins TRBV11-2 and TRBJ2-7, with 9 nucleotides matching TRBD1. The CDR3 has 17 residues. The trim removed 1 base at V and 3 bases at J, leaving 10 bases unmatched. CDR1 and CDR2 from the germline V gene are SGHAT and FQNNGV. The DNA of the CDR3 is TGTGCCAGCAGCTTAGCGGCGTCCGGGACAGGGTACTACGAGCAGTACTTC. It yields the protein CASSLAASGTGYYEQYF.

The chain is built from TRBV28 and TRBJ2-6, with 8 bases lining up with TRBD1. The V gene end was trimmed by 5 bases and the J gene end by 2 bases; junction bases not matched to a gene: 2. The CDR3 extends over 15 amino acids. The germline V gene has CDR1 MDHEN and CDR2 SYDVKM. The CDR3 DNA sequence: TGTGCCAGCAGTCTGGACAGGGCTGGGGCCAACGTCCTGACTTTC. Its protein is CASSLDRAGANVLTF.

This clone was counted only a few times. The chain is built from TRBV7-2 and TRBJ1-1; D possibly corresponds to TRBD1 (5 bases). The V end was cut by 5 bases, the J end by 0 bases, with 16 bases between. The germline V gene encodes CDR1 SGHTA and CDR2 FQGNSA. CDR3 size: 16 residues. The CDR3 nucleotides are TGTGCCAGCAGCCGGAGGGCAGGGAAGATGAACACTGAAGCTTTCTTT. It specifies CASSRRAGKMNTEAFF.

There are a few counts of this clone. The genes are TRBV5-5 and TRBJ1-1, with 8 bases aligning to TRBD1. With 4 bases clipped from V and 6 bases from J, the junction kept 2 bases outside the gene matches. In germline, CDR1 is SGHKS, CDR2 YYEKEE (reference sequence). CDR3 length equals 12 residues. CDR3 DNA sequence: TGTGCCAGCAGCCGGGACAGGTCTGAAGCTTTCTTT. Translating it yields CASSRDRSEAFF.

This chain links TRBV15 with TRBJ1-1; D call uncertain. V lost 0 bases and J lost 5, with 13 bases in between. CDR1 and CDR2 (germline): LNHNV, YYDKDF (reference sequence). This CDR3 is 15 amino acids long. As DNA, the CDR3 is TGTGCCACCAGCAGAGATGAGGGCTGGCGGACTGAAGCTTTCTTT. Translation gives CATSRDEGWRTEAFF.

The chain links TRBV28 to TRBJ1-4, with 8 nucleotides matching TRBD1. The CDR3 totals 14 residues. Germline trimming cut 5 bases from V and 7 bases from J; bases unmatched to any gene: 6. The V gene's germline CDR1 is MDHEN and CDR2 SYDVKM. The CDR3 DNA is TGTGCCAGCAGTACAGGGGGAATGGGTGAAAAACTGTTTTTT. This encodes CASSTGGMGEKLFF.

The J gene is TRBJ2-7, the V gene TRBV27; D ambiguous. CDR1 is MNHEY and CDR2 is SMNVEV in the germline V gene (reference sequence). V dropped 6 bases and J dropped 6 bases, with 9 bases sitting between them. CDR3 length: 11 residues. The CDR3 is CASREGVEQYF. CDR3 coding DNA: TGTGCCAGCAGGGAAGGAGTCGAGCAGTACTTC.

The sample holds many counts of this clone. V gene TRBV12-1 combines with J gene TRBJ2-1; the table's TRBD2 call for D was not verified on the DNA. TRBV12-1 is a pseudogene locus. The CDR3 extends over 16 amino acids. The CDR3 DNA reads as TGTGCCAGCACCCGCTGGGGGGGATTCGAGGGAAATGAGCAGTTCTTC. Translating gives CASTRWGGFEGNEQFF.

A few counts support this clone. This chain links TRBV16 with TRBJ1-5; D call uncertain. CDR1 KGHSY and CDR2 FQNENV come from the germline V gene. V was clipped by 0 bases and J by 6 bases, with 3 bases between them. This CDR3 is 12 amino acids long. The CDR3 sequence is CASSQSSQPQHF. CDR3 coding DNA: TGTGCCAGCAGCCAATCGAGTCAGCCCCAGCATTTT.

This rearrangement joins TRBV13 to TRBJ1-2; 8 positions match TRBD1. CDR1 is PRHDT and CDR2 is FYEKMQ in the germline V gene (reference sequence). The CDR3 is 14 residues long. V shed 1 base and J 5 bases; nucleotides not matched to a gene: 3. The CDR3 loop is CASSLDGQGYGYTF. The DNA for the CDR3 is TGTGCCAGCAGCTTAGATGGACAGGGATATGGCTACACCTTC.